A selection of T cell receptor beta chains follows, all from one sample in a study of shared clonotypes between healthy human individuals. The table came from immunoSEQ multiplex PCR; TCRdb's copy has only in-frame clones and leaves some out. The data show roughly 2.5 million clones, roughly 92% seen once. Input material: naive CD4+ T cells sorted from blood. The receptors originated from a man younger than 30 in good health. The CDR3 runs from the conserved cysteine through the conserved F or W. A D gene is named only where the DNA matches it firmly. Size tells how often a clone was seen (once, few, many) or the class of an expanded clone, and some rows leave it out.

clone size: .; V gene: TRBV6-5; D gene: .; J gene: TRBJ1-4; CDR3 protein: CASSPHRVEKLFF; CDR3 DNA: TGTGCCAGCAGCCCGCACAGGGTGGAAAAACTGTTTTTT
clone size: .; V gene: TRBV5-6; D gene: TRBD2; J gene: TRBJ2-5; CDR3 protein: CASSPTSGRFQETQYF; CDR3 DNA: TGTGCCAGCAGCCCGACTAGCGGGAGGTTCCAAGAGACCCAGTACTTC
clone size: .; V gene: TRBV7-2; D gene: TRBD2; J gene: TRBJ2-3; CDR3 protein: CASSLGLAGVDTQYF; CDR3 DNA: TGTGCCAGCAGCTTAGGTCTAGCGGGAGTAGATACGCAGTATTTT
clone size: .; V gene: TRBV19; D gene: .; J gene: TRBJ1-5; CDR3 protein: CASSRGPGGNQPQHF; CDR3 DNA: TGTGCCAGTAGTCGGGGGCCAGGTGGCAATCAGCCCCAGCATTTT
clone size: .; V gene: TRBV27; D gene: .; J gene: TRBJ1-1; CDR3 protein: CASSLLKNTEAFF; CDR3 DNA: TGTGCCAGCAGTCTTCTCAAGAACACTGAAGCTTTCTTT
clone size: once; V gene: TRBV9; D gene: TRBD1; J gene: TRBJ2-3; CDR3 protein: CATTKGTGYSDTQYF; CDR3 DNA: TGTGCCACTACGAAGGGGACAGGGTATTCAGATACGCAGTATTTT
clone size: .; V gene: TRBV20-1; D gene: .; J gene: TRBJ2-7; CDR3 protein: CSARDWDEQYF; CDR3 DNA: TGCAGTGCTAGAGATTGGGACGAGCAGTACTTC
clone size: .; V gene: TRBV6-1; D gene: TRBD1; J gene: TRBJ1-6; CDR3 protein: CASSEGTQGARPTPNSPLHF; CDR3 DNA: TGTGCCAGCAGTGAAGGGACCCAGGGGGCTCGCCCAACGCCAAATTCACCCCTCCACTTT
clone size: .; V gene: TRBV7-3; D gene: .; J gene: TRBJ1-2; CDR3 protein: CASSPSENYGYTF; CDR3 DNA: TGTGCCAGCAGCCCTAGTGAGAACTATGGCTACACCTTC
clone size: .; V gene: TRBV10-3; D gene: .; J gene: TRBJ2-5; CDR3 protein: CAISGGGNQETQYF; CDR3 DNA: TGTGCCATCAGTGGAGGGGGAAACCAAGAGACCCAGTACTTC
clone size: .; V gene: TRBV18; D gene: .; J gene: TRBJ2-1; CDR3 protein: CASSPPGPINEQFF; CDR3 DNA: TGTGCCAGCTCACCACCGGGCCCAATTAATGAGCAGTTCTTC
clone size: once; V gene: TRBV18; D gene: .; J gene: TRBJ1-1; CDR3 protein: CASSPQTGSEAFF; CDR3 DNA: TGTGCCAGCTCACCACAAACAGGGAGTGAAGCTTTCTTT
clone size: .; V gene: TRBV5-4; D gene: TRBD2; J gene: TRBJ2-5; CDR3 protein: CASSLEGTIVGETQYF; CDR3 DNA: TGTGCCAGCAGCTTGGAAGGGACTATTGTTGGGGAGACCCAGTACTTC
clone size: .; V gene: TRBV6-4; D gene: TRBD2; J gene: TRBJ2-5; CDR3 protein: CASSDLPLAGDQETQYF; CDR3 DNA: TGTGCCAGCAGTGACCTACCATTGGCGGGAGACCAAGAGACCCAGTACTTC
clone size: .; V gene: TRBV9; D gene: TRBD2; J gene: TRBJ2-7; CDR3 protein: CASSPNQLAAGGEQYF; CDR3 DNA: TGTGCCAGCAGCCCGAACCAACTAGCGGCCGGGGGGGAGCAGTACTTC
clone size: once; V gene: TRBV7-9; D gene: .; J gene: TRBJ1-1; CDR3 protein: CASSEGRMNTEAFF; CDR3 DNA: TGTGCCAGCAGCGAGGGCCGAATGAACACTGAAGCTTTCTTT
clone size: once; V gene: TRBV9; D gene: .; J gene: TRBJ2-7; CDR3 protein: CASSPQDSPGRGEQYF; CDR3 DNA: TGTGCCAGCAGCCCCCAGGACAGTCCGGGGAGGGGCGAGCAGTACTTC
clone size: .; V gene: TRBV5-1; D gene: .; J gene: TRBJ2-2; CDR3 protein: CASSYGITAGTGELFF; CDR3 DNA: TGCGCCAGCAGCTATGGTATAACTGCGGGCACCGGGGAGCTGTTTTTT
clone size: .; V gene: TRBV7-2; D gene: .; J gene: TRBJ2-7; CDR3 protein: CASSLDIGQVNSYEQYF; CDR3 DNA: TGTGCCAGCAGCTTAGATATTGGGCAGGTTAATTCCTACGAGCAGTACTTC
clone size: .; V gene: TRBV7-9; D gene: .; J gene: TRBJ2-2; CDR3 protein: CASSPNTNTGELFF; CDR3 DNA: TGTGCCAGCAGCCCCAATACGAACACCGGGGAGCTGTTTTTT
clone size: .; V gene: TRBV28; D gene: TRBD2; J gene: TRBJ2-7; CDR3 protein: CATSLAVDYEQYF; CDR3 DNA: TGTGCCACTTCACTAGCGGTCGACTACGAGCAGTACTTC
clone size: .; V gene: TRBV7-2; D gene: TRBD2; J gene: TRBJ2-2; CDR3 protein: CASSLRLTSGGRELFF; CDR3 DNA: TGTGCCAGCAGCCTACGCTTGACTAGCGGGGGCAGGGAGCTGTTTTTT
clone size: .; V gene: TRBV2; D gene: .; J gene: TRBJ2-5; CDR3 protein: CASSGWSGGETQYF; CDR3 DNA: TGTGCCAGCAGTGGATGGTCGGGTGGGGAGACCCAGTACTTC
clone size: .; V gene: TRBV6-5; D gene: TRBD1; J gene: TRBJ2-7; CDR3 protein: CASSPGTGNSEQYF; CDR3 DNA: TGTGCCAGCAGTCCAGGGACAGGGAACAGCGAGCAGTACTTC
clone size: once; V gene: TRBV28; D gene: .; J gene: TRBJ1-1; CDR3 protein: CASSGTRGGWTNTEAFF; CDR3 DNA: TGTGCCAGCAGCGGAACCAGGGGAGGGTGGACGAACACTGAAGCTTTCTTT
clone size: .; V gene: TRBV2; D gene: TRBD1; J gene: TRBJ2-3; CDR3 protein: CASMTGGTGVSDTQYF; CDR3 DNA: TGTGCCAGCATGACGGGGGGGACAGGGGTTTCGGATACGCAGTATTTT
clone size: .; V gene: TRBV6-1; D gene: TRBD2; J gene: TRBJ2-7; CDR3 protein: CASSEVREGGYEQYF; CDR3 DNA: TGTGCCAGCAGTGAAGTACGGGAGGGGGGCTACGAGCAGTACTTC
clone size: .; V gene: TRBV29-1; D gene: .; J gene: TRBJ2-3; CDR3 protein: CSVELDTDTQYF; CDR3 DNA: TGCAGCGTTGAACTAGACACAGATACGCAGTATTTT
clone size: .; V gene: TRBV30; D gene: .; J gene: TRBJ1-6; CDR3 protein: CACRGQLVSYNSPLHF; CDR3 DNA: TGTGCCTGCCGCGGACAGCTAGTGTCCTATAATTCACCCCTCCACTTT
clone size: .; V gene: TRBV19; D gene: .; J gene: TRBJ1-6; CDR3 protein: CASSIFTTDSPLHF; CDR3 DNA: TGTGCCAGTAGTATCTTTACGACTGATTCACCCCTCCACTTT
clone size: .; V gene: TRBV29-1; D gene: TRBD1; J gene: TRBJ2-5; CDR3 protein: CSVFLDRALRQETQYF; CDR3 DNA: TGCAGCGTCTTTCTAGACAGGGCGCTACGTCAAGAGACCCAGTACTTC
clone size: .; V gene: TRBV21-1; D gene: .; J gene: TRBJ2-6; CDR3 protein: CASSKRQGSRNSGANVLTF; CDR3 DNA: TGTGCCAGCAGCAAACGCCAGGGCTCCCGTAACTCTGGGGCCAACGTCCTGACTTTC
clone size: .; V gene: TRBV10-3; D gene: .; J gene: TRBJ1-1; CDR3 protein: CAISGEHTVRAFF; CDR3 DNA: TGTGCCATCAGTGGGGAGCATACGGTCCGGGCTTTCTTT
clone size: .; V gene: TRBV19; D gene: .; J gene: TRBJ2-7; CDR3 protein: CASSIGSVSEQYF; CDR3 DNA: TGTGCCAGTAGTATTGGCAGCGTAAGCGAGCAGTACTTC
clone size: .; V gene: TRBV5-8; D gene: TRBD1; J gene: TRBJ1-2; CDR3 protein: CASSLVGTDYGYTF; CDR3 DNA: TGTGCCAGCAGCTTGGTTGGGACAGACTATGGCTACACCTTC
clone size: .; V gene: TRBV5-1; D gene: .; J gene: TRBJ1-3; CDR3 protein: CASSSTGVSGNTIYF; CDR3 DNA: TGCGCCAGCAGCTCGACAGGAGTCTCTGGAAACACCATATATTTT
clone size: .; V gene: TRBV6-5; D gene: TRBD1; J gene: TRBJ1-6; CDR3 protein: CASRPTDRENSPLHF; CDR3 DNA: TGTGCCAGCAGACCAACCGACAGGGAAAATTCACCCCTCCACTTT
clone size: .; V gene: TRBV18; D gene: .; J gene: TRBJ2-7; CDR3 protein: CASSLGQLGSYEQYF; CDR3 DNA: TGTGCCAGCTCACTTGGCCAACTGGGGTCCTACGAGCAGTACTTC
clone size: .; V gene: TRBV7-9; D gene: .; J gene: TRBJ2-2; CDR3 protein: CASSFRQLTGELFF; CDR3 DNA: TGTGCCAGCAGCTTTAGACAGCTCACCGGGGAGCTGTTTTTT
clone size: .; V gene: TRBV5-4; D gene: TRBD1; J gene: TRBJ2-7; CDR3 protein: CASSAGTGGTYEQYF; CDR3 DNA: TGTGCCAGCAGCGCCGGGACAGGAGGAACCTACGAGCAGTACTTC
clone size: .; V gene: TRBV18; D gene: .; J gene: TRBJ1-2; CDR3 protein: CASSPEDYGYTF; CDR3 DNA: TGTGCCAGCTCACCAGAGGACTATGGCTACACCTTC
clone size: .; V gene: TRBV19; D gene: .; J gene: TRBJ1-1; CDR3 protein: CASSTLGQTNTEAFF; CDR3 DNA: TGTGCCAGTAGTACCCTCGGACAGACGAACACTGAAGCTTTCTTT
clone size: few; V gene: TRBV9; D gene: .; J gene: TRBJ1-1; CDR3 protein: CASSPRTAGEAFF; CDR3 DNA: TGTGCCAGCAGCCCACGTACCGCAGGTGAAGCTTTCTTT
clone size: .; V gene: TRBV7-2; D gene: .; J gene: TRBJ2-1; CDR3 protein: CASSPVSGRNEQFF; CDR3 DNA: TGTGCCAGCAGCCCCGTAAGCGGTCGAAATGAGCAGTTCTTC
clone size: .; V gene: TRBV19; D gene: TRBD1; J gene: TRBJ1-5; CDR3 protein: CASSTQGAYSNQPQHF; CDR3 DNA: TGTGCCAGTAGTACCCAGGGGGCTTATAGCAATCAGCCCCAGCATTTT
clone size: .; V gene: TRBV7-9; D gene: TRBD1; J gene: TRBJ2-5; CDR3 protein: CAIAGGQGPFAETQYF; CDR3 DNA: TGTGCCATCGCAGGTGGACAGGGCCCCTTCGCGGAGACCCAGTACTTC
clone size: .; V gene: TRBV7-9; D gene: .; J gene: TRBJ2-2; CDR3 protein: CASSLRRVYTGELFF; CDR3 DNA: TGTGCCAGCAGCTTACGGAGGGTTTACACCGGGGAGCTGTTTTTT
clone size: .; V gene: TRBV6-5; D gene: .; J gene: TRBJ2-2; CDR3 protein: CASSYADSELFF; CDR3 DNA: TGTGCCAGCAGTTACGCGGACAGCGAGCTGTTTTTT
clone size: .; V gene: TRBV28; D gene: .; J gene: TRBJ2-2; CDR3 protein: CASTTLGGANTGELFF; CDR3 DNA: TGTGCCAGCACAACACTGGGGGGTGCGAACACCGGGGAGCTGTTTTTT
clone size: .; V gene: TRBV7-8; D gene: TRBD1; J gene: TRBJ2-1; CDR3 protein: CASSLMYRDRLKENEQFF; CDR3 DNA: TGTGCCAGCAGCTTAATGTATCGGGACAGGCTTAAGGAAAATGAGCAGTTCTTC
clone size: .; V gene: TRBV5-1; D gene: TRBD1; J gene: TRBJ2-3; CDR3 protein: CASSLGGTVSTDTQYF; CDR3 DNA: TGCGCCAGCAGCTTGGGGGGGACAGTTAGCACAGATACGCAGTATTTT
clone size: once; V gene: TRBV7-7; D gene: TRBD2; J gene: TRBJ2-5; CDR3 protein: CASSLLTSGVQETQYF; CDR3 DNA: TGTGCTAGCAGCTTACTGACTAGCGGGGTTCAAGAGACCCAGTACTTC
clone size: once; V gene: TRBV6-1; D gene: TRBD1; J gene: TRBJ2-3; CDR3 protein: CASSDLGQGRQYF; CDR3 DNA: TGTGCCAGCAGTGACCTGGGACAGGGGAGGCAGTATTTT